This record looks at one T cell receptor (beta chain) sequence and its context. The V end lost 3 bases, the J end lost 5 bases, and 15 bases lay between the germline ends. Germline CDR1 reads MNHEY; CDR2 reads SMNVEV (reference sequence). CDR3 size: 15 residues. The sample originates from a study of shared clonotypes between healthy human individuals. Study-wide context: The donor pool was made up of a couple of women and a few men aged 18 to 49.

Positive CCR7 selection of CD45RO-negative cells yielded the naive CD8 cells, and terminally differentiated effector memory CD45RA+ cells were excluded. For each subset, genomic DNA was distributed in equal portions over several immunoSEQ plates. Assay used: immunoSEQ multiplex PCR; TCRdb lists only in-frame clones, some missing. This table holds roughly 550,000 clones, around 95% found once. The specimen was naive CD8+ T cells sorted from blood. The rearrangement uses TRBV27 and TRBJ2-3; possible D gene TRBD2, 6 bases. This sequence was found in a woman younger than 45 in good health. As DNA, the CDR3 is TGTGCCAGCAGTTTGTTCGTCGCGGGATTAGATACGCAGTATTTT. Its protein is CASSLFVAGLDTQYF.